Below are 14 T cell receptor beta chains sequenced from a single sample in a study of shared clonotypes between healthy human individuals. Clones were sequenced by immunoSEQ multiplex PCR, and TCRdb holds only the in-frame ones, with some missing. The sample consists of around 510,000 clones, roughly 79% of them appearing once. What was sequenced was PBMCs. The receptors here all came from a woman aged 40 to 50 in good health. Some clones in this sample may be carry-over from other donors' samples.

The rearrangement links TRBV9 to TRBJ1-2, with TRBD1 matching over 8 bases. CDR1 and CDR2 (germline): SGDLS, YYNGEE. J lost 4 bases, V lost 0 bases, and 5 bases had no gene match. The CDR3 is 15 amino acids. The CDR3 DNA follows: TGTGCCAGCAGCGTAGCCCCGGGACAGGCCTATGGCTACACCTTC. It yields the protein CASSVAPGQAYGYTF.

The rearrangement joins TRBV6-5 to TRBJ2-1; TRBD2 matches at 11 bases. The CDR3 length is 13 residues. The V gene's germline CDR1 is MNHEY and CDR2 SVGAGI. V lost 9 bases and J lost 5; bases outside the gene matches: 3. The CDR3 DNA is TGTGCCAGTAGCGGGAGGGCCCACAATGAGCAGTTCTTC. This translates into CASSGRAHNEQFF.

With regard to this clone: Within the sample, other DNA sequences also encode this same CDR3. The genes are TRBV11-3 and TRBJ1-3; D not resolved. The CDR3 is 13 residues long. The germline V and J ends were trimmed by 4 bases and 4 bases, with 8 bases remaining between them. Per the germline V gene, CDR1 is SGHNT and CDR2 is YENEEA. The CDR3 here is CASSSLPGNTIYF. CDR3 DNA sequence: TGTGCCAGCAGCTCCCTCCCGGGAAACACCATATATTTT.

Turning to this clone: One junction end disagrees with the germline gene, perhaps due to a read error. The rearrangement uses TRBV7-7 and TRBJ2-2; possibly TRBD1 or TRBD2 for D (5 bases each). Germline V gene lookup returns CDR1 SSHAT and CDR2 FNYEAQ (reference sequence). The CDR3 is 16 residues long. In DNA, the CDR3 is TGCGCCAGCAGCCCCGGGGCAACAAAAAACACCGGGGAGCTGTTTTTT. It yields the protein CASSPGATKNTGELFF.

The chain combines TRBV28 with TRBJ2-3, with TRBD2 matching over 8 bases. Trimming took 5 bases from V and 2 from J; bases not matched to a gene: 3. The CDR3 runs to 14 residues. CDR1 and CDR2 from the germline V gene are MDHEN and SYDVKM. The CDR3 coding sequence is TGTGCCAGCAGTCTAGCGGGCCCCACAGATACGCAGTATTTT. It translates to CASSLAGPTDTQYF. The full variable domain, in which reference TRBV28 and TRBJ2-3 provide the parts outside the CDR3, is DVKVTQSSRYLVKRTGEKVFLECVQDMDHENMFWYRQDPGLGLRLIYFSYDVKMKEKGDIPEGYSVSREKKERFSLILESASTNQTSMYLCASSLAGPTDTQYFGPGTRLTVL.

This clone was picked up one time. The rearrangement joins TRBV5-1 to TRBJ2-1, with D maybe TRBD2 (6 bases). The CDR3 covers 13 residues. V lost 10 bases and J lost 6, with 17 bases in between. CDR1 and CDR2 from the germline V gene are SGHRS and YFSETQ. The CDR3 DNA is TGCGCCGGCCGGGACTTAGGTAGCAATGAGCAGTTCTTC. It codes for CAGRDLGSNEQFF.

For this clone: A read error is the likely source, as a far larger clone sits one nucleotide away. The rearrangement uses TRBV2 and TRBJ1-5; 10 nucleotides align to TRBD1. The germline V gene has CDR1 SNHLY and CDR2 FYNNEI. The trim removed 9 bases at V and 9 bases at J, leaving 8 bases unmatched. The CDR3 spans 13 residues. The CDR3, as DNA: TGTGCCAGTCACGGGACAGGGGAGGTGCCCCAGCATTTT. Translated, it gives CASHGTGEVPQHF.

Concerning this clone itself: This same CDR3 is encoded by further DNA sequences in the sample. V usage is TRBV9 and J usage is TRBJ1-2; D gene ambiguous. The CDR3 covers 14 residues. V shed 1 base and J shed 1 base, with 8 bases lying between them. Germline CDR1 is SGDLS and CDR2 is YYNGEE. CDR3 region: CASSVQGGNYGYTF. DNA of the CDR3: TGTGCCAGCAGCGTACAAGGCGGTAACTATGGCTACACCTTC. Filled out from reference TRBV9 and TRBJ1-2, the complete variable domain reads DSGVTQTPKHLITATGQRVTLRCSPRSGDLSVYWYQQSLDQGLQFLIQYYNGEERAKGNILERFSAQQFPDLHSELNLSSLELGDSALYFCASSVQGGNYGYTFGSGTRLTVV.

The gene calls are TRBV12-1 and TRBJ2-1; TRBD1 is the table's D call, not checked against the DNA. TRBV12-1 is an annotated pseudogene. CDR3 size: 16 residues. The CDR3, as DNA: TGTGCCAGCAGCCCAGAACCGGGACAGATTAACAATGAGCAGTTCTTC. Its protein product is CASSPEPGQINNEQFF.

The V gene is TRBV7-9, the J gene TRBJ2-7; D remains ambiguous. This CDR3 has 16 residues. Germline CDR1 is SEHNR and CDR2 is FQNEAQ (reference sequence). V was shortened by 2 bases and J by 2 bases, with 16 bases between the two germline ends. Here the CDR3 reads CASSLLGDSRTYEQYF. CDR3 nucleotides: TGTGCCAGCAGCTTACTAGGAGACTCCAGGACCTACGAGCAGTACTTC.

The table lists this clone with a few counts. The chain employs TRBV10-3 and TRBJ1-3; unclear D gene. V was cut by 6 bases and J by 2 bases, with 5 bases left in between. Germline-derived CDR1 and CDR2 are ENHRY and SYGVKD. This CDR3 is built from 12 residues. CDR3 loop: CAIRVTGNTIYF. In nucleotides, the CDR3 is TGTGCCATCAGGGTTACTGGAAACACCATATATTTT.

CDR3 nucleotide sequence: TGTGCCAGCAGCTTAGGGAGGGCCGGGGATACGCAGTATTTT. Amino acids: CASSLGRAGDTQYF. The gene calls are TRBV11-2 and TRBJ2-3, with a tentative D call TRBD2 (6 bases). Trimming shortened V by 1 base and J by 6 bases, and 11 bases separated the two germline ends. The CDR3 has 14 amino acids. Germline V gene lookup returns CDR1 SGHAT and CDR2 FQNNGV. The full variable domain, completed using reference TRBV11-2 and TRBJ2-3, is EAGVAQSPRYKIIEKRQSVAFWCNPISGHATLYWYQQILGQGPKLLIQFQNNGVVDDSQLPKDRFSAERLKGVDSTLKIQPAKLEDSAVYLCASSLGRAGDTQYFGPGTRLTVL.

V and J are TRBV19 and TRBJ2-7; the D call may be TRBD1 or TRBD2 (6 bases each). The CDR3 has 13 amino acids. Germline CDR1 LNHDA, CDR2 SQIVND (reference sequence). Trimming stripped 5 bases from V and 2 bases from J, with 10 bases between. CDR3 sequence: CASSRGQTYEQYF. The DNA for the CDR3 is TGTGCCAGTAGTCGGGGGCAGACCTACGAGCAGTACTTC.

This chain connects TRBV7-8 to TRBJ1-1; D gene unclear. The CDR3 has 15 amino acids. The germline V gene has CDR1 SGHVS and CDR2 FQNEAQ. V was cut by 1 base and J by 1 base, with 10 bases left in between. This CDR3 reads CASSLVRRRNTEAFF. Here the CDR3 DNA reads TGTGCCAGCAGCTTAGTCCGACGACGGAACACTGAAGCTTTCTTT.